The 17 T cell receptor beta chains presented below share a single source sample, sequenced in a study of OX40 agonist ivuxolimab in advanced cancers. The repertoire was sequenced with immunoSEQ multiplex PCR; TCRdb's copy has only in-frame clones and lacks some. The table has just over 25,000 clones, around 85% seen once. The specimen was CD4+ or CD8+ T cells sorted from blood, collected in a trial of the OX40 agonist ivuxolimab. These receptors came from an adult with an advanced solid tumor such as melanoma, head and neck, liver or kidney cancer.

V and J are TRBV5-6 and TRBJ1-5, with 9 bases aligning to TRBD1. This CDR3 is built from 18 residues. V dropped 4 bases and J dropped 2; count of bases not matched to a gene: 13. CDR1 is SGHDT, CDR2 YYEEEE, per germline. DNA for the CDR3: TGTGCCAGCAGCCAATACCGGGACAGGGTTAGGGGCAATCAGCCCCAGCATTTT. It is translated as CASSQYRDRVRGNQPQHF.

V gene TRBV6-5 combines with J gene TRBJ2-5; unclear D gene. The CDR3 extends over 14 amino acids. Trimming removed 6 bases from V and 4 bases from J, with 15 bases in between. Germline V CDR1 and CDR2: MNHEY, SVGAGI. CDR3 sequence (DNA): TGTGCCAGCAGCTCCTACGACGCTTCAGAGACCCAGTACTTC. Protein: CASSSYDASETQYF.

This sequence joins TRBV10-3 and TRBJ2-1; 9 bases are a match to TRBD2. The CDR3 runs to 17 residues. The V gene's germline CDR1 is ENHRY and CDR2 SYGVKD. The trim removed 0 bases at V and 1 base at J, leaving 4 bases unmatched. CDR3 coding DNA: TGTGCCATCAGTGAGTCGCAGCGGGAGGAATCCTACAATGAGCAGTTCTTC. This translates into CAISESQREESYNEQFF.

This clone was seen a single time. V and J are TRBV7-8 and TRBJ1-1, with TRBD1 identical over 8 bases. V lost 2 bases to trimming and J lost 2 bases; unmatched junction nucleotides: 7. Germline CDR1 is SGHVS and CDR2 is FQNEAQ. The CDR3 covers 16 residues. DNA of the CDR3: TGTGCCAGCAGCTTACCCAGACAGGGGCTAAACACTGAAGCTTTCTTT. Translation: CASSLPRQGLNTEAFF.

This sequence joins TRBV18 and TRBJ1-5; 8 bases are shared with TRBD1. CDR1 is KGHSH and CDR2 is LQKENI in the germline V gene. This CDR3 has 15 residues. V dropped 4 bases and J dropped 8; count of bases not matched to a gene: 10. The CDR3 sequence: CASSRFRQGREPQHF. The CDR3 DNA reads TGTGCCAGCTCACGATTTCGACAGGGGAGGGAGCCCCAGCATTTT.

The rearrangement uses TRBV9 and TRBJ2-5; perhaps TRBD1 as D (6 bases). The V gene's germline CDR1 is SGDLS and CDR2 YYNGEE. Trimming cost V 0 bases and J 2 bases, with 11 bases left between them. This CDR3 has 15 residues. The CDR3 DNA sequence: TGTGCCAGCAGCGTAGAGGGGACACCGCAAGAGACCCAGTACTTC. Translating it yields CASSVEGTPQETQYF.

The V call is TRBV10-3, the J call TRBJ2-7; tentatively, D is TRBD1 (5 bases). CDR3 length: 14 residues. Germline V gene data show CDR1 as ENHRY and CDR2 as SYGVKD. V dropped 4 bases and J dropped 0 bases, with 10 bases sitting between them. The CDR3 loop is CAISVQGSSYEQYF. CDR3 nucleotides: TGTGCCATCAGTGTGCAGGGCTCCTCCTACGAGCAGTACTTC.

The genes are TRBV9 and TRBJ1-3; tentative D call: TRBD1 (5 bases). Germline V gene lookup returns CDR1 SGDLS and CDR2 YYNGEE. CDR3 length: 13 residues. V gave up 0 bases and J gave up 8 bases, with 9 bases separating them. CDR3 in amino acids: CASSVAGGYTIYF. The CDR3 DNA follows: TGTGCCAGCAGCGTAGCTGGGGGATACACCATATATTTT.

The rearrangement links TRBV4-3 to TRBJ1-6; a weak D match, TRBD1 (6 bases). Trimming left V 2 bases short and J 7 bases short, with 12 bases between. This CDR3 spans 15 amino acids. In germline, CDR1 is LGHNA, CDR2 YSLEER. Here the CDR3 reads CASSQHRGENSPLHF. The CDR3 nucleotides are TGCGCCAGCAGCCAACATAGGGGGGAGAATTCACCCCTCCACTTT.

Here the CDR3 reads CASSSNWGAEQYF. The DNA for the CDR3 is TGTGCCAGCAGCTCCAACTGGGGTGCCGAGCAGTACTTC. This chain connects TRBV7-9 to TRBJ2-7; D is uncertain. Germline V gene data show CDR1 as SEHNR and CDR2 as FQNEAQ (reference sequence). V was pared by 4 bases and J by 6 bases, with 13 bases between. This CDR3 has 13 residues.

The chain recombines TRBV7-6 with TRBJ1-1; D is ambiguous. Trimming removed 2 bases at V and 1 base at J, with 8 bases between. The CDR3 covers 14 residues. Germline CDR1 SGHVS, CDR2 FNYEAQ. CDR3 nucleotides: TGTGCCAGCAGCTTATCACGGGGGAACACTGAAGCTTTCTTT. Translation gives CASSLSRGNTEAFF. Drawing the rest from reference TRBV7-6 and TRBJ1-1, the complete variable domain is GAGVSQSPRYKVTKRGQDVALRCDPISGHVSLYWYRQALGQGPEFLTYFNYEAQQDKSGLPNDRFSAERPEGSISTLTIQRTEQRDSAMYRCASSLSRGNTEAFFGQGTRLTVV.

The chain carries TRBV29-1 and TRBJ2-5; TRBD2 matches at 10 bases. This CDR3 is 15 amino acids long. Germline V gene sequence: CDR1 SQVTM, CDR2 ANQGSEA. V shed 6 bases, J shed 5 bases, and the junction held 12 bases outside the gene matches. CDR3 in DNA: TGCAGCGTCCTCACCGGCCTAGCGGGAGCTGAGACCCAGTACTTC. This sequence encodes CSVLTGLAGAETQYF. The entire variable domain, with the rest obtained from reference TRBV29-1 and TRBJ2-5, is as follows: SAVISQKPSRDICQRGTSLTIQCQVDSQVTMMFWYRQQPGQSLTLIATANQGSEATYESGFVIDKFPISRPNLTFSTLTVSNMSPEDSSIYLCSVLTGLAGAETQYFGPGTRLLVL.

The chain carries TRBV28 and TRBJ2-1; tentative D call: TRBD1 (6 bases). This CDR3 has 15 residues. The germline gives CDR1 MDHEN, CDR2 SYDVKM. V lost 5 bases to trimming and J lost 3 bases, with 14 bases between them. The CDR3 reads CASSPIRDNYNEQFF. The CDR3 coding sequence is TGTGCCAGCAGTCCAATCCGGGACAACTACAATGAGCAGTTCTTC.

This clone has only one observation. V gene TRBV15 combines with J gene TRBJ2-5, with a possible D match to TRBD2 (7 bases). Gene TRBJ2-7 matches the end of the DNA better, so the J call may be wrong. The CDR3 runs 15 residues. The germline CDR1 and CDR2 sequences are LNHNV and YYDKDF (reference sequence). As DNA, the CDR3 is TGTGCCACCAGCAGAGACCGGGGGGCGGGGAGCGAGCAGTACTTC. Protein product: CATSRDRGAGSEQYF.

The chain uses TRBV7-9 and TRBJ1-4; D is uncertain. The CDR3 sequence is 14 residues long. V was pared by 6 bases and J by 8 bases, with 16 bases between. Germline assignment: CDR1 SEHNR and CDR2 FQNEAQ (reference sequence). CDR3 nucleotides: TGTGCCAGCAGTCCAACCAAGTCGGGGGAAAAACTGTTTTTT. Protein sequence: CASSPTKSGEKLFF.

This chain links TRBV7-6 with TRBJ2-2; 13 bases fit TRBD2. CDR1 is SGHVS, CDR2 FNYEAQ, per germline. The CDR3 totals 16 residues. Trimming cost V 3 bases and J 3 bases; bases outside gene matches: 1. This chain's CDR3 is CASSLTSGGHTGELFF. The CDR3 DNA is TGTGCCAGCAGCTTGACTAGCGGGGGGCACACCGGGGAGCTGTTTTTT.

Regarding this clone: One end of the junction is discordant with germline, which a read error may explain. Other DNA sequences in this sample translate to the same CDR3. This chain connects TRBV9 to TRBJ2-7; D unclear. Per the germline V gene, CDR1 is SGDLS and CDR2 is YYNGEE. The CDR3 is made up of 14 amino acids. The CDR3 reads CASSVDSGSYEQYF. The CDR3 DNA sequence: TGTGCCAGCAGCGTAGATTCCGGATCTTACGAGCAGTACTTT.